This T cell receptor (beta chain) appears in the sequencing data of a study of blood T cell repertoires in COVID-19 (dated by TCRdb to about 2020). About the investigation overall: Samples covering the acute and convalescent phases of COVID-19 were provided by collaborators in the United States, Italy and Spain. The prospective study material was composed of cDNA or gDNA derived from T cells, B-cell-depleted T cells, or PBMCs. The dataset comprised deeply sampled blood TCRbeta repertoires from subjects exposed to, actively infected with, or recovered from COVID-19. The repertoires were released in a freely available public database intended as a resource for research on the immune response to SARS-CoV-2. The samples were drawn from the first 160 participants of the ongoing ImmuneRACE study and from 950 to 1,500 subjects provided by 6 global collaborators. A de-identified subject ID, COVID-19 status, age in years and sex were almost always included in the sample metadata. Where HLA class I and class II types were available, the types were taken from metadata supplied by the sample provider, not from assay-based typing.

General findings and caveats noted by the study authors: Clinical and demographic metadata were provided uncurated, with the amount varying by source and participant.

Details on this clone: This clone's antigen is unknown. Nothing much larger sits one base from this clone, and base qualities are not available.

Trimming leaves V shorter by 2 bases and J shorter by 5 bases, with the junction holding 6 bases beyond the gene matches. CDR1 and CDR2 are read off the germline V gene as SGHDT and YYEEEE. From its cysteine to its phenylalanine, the CDR3 spans 15 amino acids. Kept here is only the CDR3 DNA, which spans 45 bases and is read in frame from base 1. The immunoSEQ Assay, a bias-controlled multiplex PCR, was used to amplify TCRbeta CDR3 regions from genomic DNA. Under the source paper's analysis protocol: The number of nucleated cells in each sample was estimated from the amplification of reference gene primers within the assay. To quantify the absolute abundance of each unique TCRbeta CDR3 rearrangement, sequence reads were collapsed and filtered. For each sample, productive Simpson clonality was calculated by taking the square root of Simpson's diversity index across productive rearrangements. The source is immuneACCESS, and TCRdb retained only in-frame sequences with V and J called. Part of the clones is not carried over; for the studies checked, unresolved V genes explain less than half of this, and the remainder is unexplained. That table is the source of V, J and clone size, and D and trimming were worked out from the DNA. The sample table contains about 330,000 clones; only one count was recorded for more than 85% of them. The top ten hold approximately 0.93% of the sample.

Enrolling through a virtual design, the prospective study's participants ranged in age from roughly 18 to 89 years and lived across around 25 United States geographic areas. Cohort assignment in the prospective study relied on participant-reported clinical history from a screening survey and a study questionnaire. Recovered participants in ImmuneRACE Cohort 3 were defined by two consecutive negative NP/OP PCR tests, clearance by a healthcare professional, or resolution of symptoms. In the prospective study, whole blood, serum and a nasopharyngeal or oropharyngeal swab were collected from each participant by mobile phlebotomists. Over an approximately 2-month period, participants in the prospective study had the option of providing additional blood draws and questionnaires. Prospective study blood samples were shipped either frozen or at room temperature before DNA extraction.

The sample comprised PBMCs or T cells enriched from blood (not recorded which). The TCR comes from a woman aged 25 to 39 who had recovered from COVID-19. This sequence uses TRBV5-6 and TRBJ2-5, with 10 bases matching TRBD1. This receptor carries the CDR3 CASSFRDRGRETQYF. The DNA sequence follows: TGTGCCAGCAGCTTCCGCGACAGGGGGCGCGAGACCCAGTACTTC.